The rows below give T cell receptor beta chains drawn from one sample of a study of cytomegalovirus exposure and HLA in healthy donors. Sequencing used immunoSEQ multiplex PCR; TCRdb keeps in-frame clones, though not all of them. The sample has tens of thousands of clones; around three fifths are singletons. Input material: PBMCs. The source is a woman aged 40 to 50 in good health and CMV-seropositive. The CDR3 runs from the conserved cysteine through the conserved F or W. The D gene is left open where the match is weak. Clone size, where shown, is once, few, many, or a class for clones that have expanded.

cdr3_aa: CASSFDRGGYTF
cdr3_nt: TGTGCCAGCAGTTTTGACAGGGGTGGCTACACCTTC
clone_size: NA
cdr3_length: 12
d_call: TRBD1
j_call: TRBJ1-2
v_call: TRBV7-2

cdr3_aa: CAISLKSRGAYEQYF
cdr3_nt: TGTGCCATCAGCCTCAAGTCCCGAGGTGCCTACGAGCAGTACTTC
clone_size: NA
cdr3_length: 15
d_call: NA
j_call: TRBJ2-7
v_call: TRBV10-3

cdr3_aa: CSAGQGYEQYF
cdr3_nt: TGCAGCGCCGGACAGGGCTACGAGCAGTACTTC
clone_size: NA
cdr3_length: 11
d_call: TRBD1
j_call: TRBJ2-7
v_call: TRBV29-1

cdr3_aa: CASSLIATSGGHNEQFF
cdr3_nt: TGCGCCAGCAGCCTAATTGCGACTAGTGGGGGACACAATGAGCAGTTCTTC
clone_size: once
cdr3_length: 17
d_call: NA
j_call: TRBJ2-1
v_call: TRBV4-3

cdr3_aa: CASSEMPRYPALAEQYF
cdr3_nt: TGTGCCAGCAGTGAGATGCCCAGATACCCCGCCCTGGCCGAGCAGTACTTC
clone_size: NA
cdr3_length: 17
d_call: NA
j_call: TRBJ2-7
v_call: TRBV2

cdr3_aa: CASSGTGGREETQYF
cdr3_nt: TGTGCCAGCAGTGGGACAGGGGGAAGAGAAGAGACCCAGTACTTC
clone_size: NA
cdr3_length: 15
d_call: TRBD1
j_call: TRBJ2-5
v_call: TRBV27

cdr3_aa: CASSLERADTQYF
cdr3_nt: TGTGCCAGCAGCTTAGAGCGGGCGGATACGCAGTATTTT
clone_size: NA
cdr3_length: 13
d_call: NA
j_call: TRBJ2-3
v_call: TRBV7-2

cdr3_aa: CASSIQGNREQYF
cdr3_nt: TGTGCCAGCAGCATACAGGGGAACCGCGAGCAGTACTTC
clone_size: NA
cdr3_length: 13
d_call: TRBD1
j_call: TRBJ2-7
v_call: TRBV7-7

cdr3_aa: CATSPTSGSGADTQYF
cdr3_nt: TGTGCCACCAGCCCTACTAGCGGGAGTGGCGCAGATACGCAGTATTTT
clone_size: NA
cdr3_length: 16
d_call: TRBD2
j_call: TRBJ2-3
v_call: TRBV15

cdr3_aa: CASSVSSGGSLFYF
cdr3_nt: TGTGCCAGCAGTGTGTCTAGCGGGGGCTCCCTCTTCTACTTC
clone_size: NA
cdr3_length: 14
d_call: TRBD2
j_call: TRBJ2-7
v_call: TRBV6-1

cdr3_aa: CASSQDQGFGTDTQYF
cdr3_nt: TGCGCCAGCAGCCAAGATCAGGGGTTCGGCACAGATACGCAGTATTTT
clone_size: NA
cdr3_length: 16
d_call: NA
j_call: TRBJ2-3
v_call: TRBV4-1

cdr3_aa: CSVDREGGGYTF
cdr3_nt: TGCAGCGTTGATCGTGAAGGGGGAGGCTACACCTTC
clone_size: NA
cdr3_length: 12
d_call: NA
j_call: TRBJ1-2
v_call: TRBV29-1